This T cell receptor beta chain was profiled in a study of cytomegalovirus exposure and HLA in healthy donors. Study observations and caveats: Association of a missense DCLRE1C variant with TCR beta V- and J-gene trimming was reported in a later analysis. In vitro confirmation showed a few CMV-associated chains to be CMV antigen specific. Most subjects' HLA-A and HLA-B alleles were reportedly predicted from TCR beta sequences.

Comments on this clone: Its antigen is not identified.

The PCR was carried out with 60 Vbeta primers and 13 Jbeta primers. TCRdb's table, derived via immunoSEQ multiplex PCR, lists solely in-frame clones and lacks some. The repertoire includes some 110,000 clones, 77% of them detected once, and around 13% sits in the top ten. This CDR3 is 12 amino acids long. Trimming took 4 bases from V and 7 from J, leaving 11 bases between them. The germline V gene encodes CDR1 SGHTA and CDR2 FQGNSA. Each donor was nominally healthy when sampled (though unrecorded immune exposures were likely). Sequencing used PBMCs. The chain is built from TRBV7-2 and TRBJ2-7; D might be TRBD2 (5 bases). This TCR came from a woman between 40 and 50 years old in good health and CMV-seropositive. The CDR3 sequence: CASSSGGREQYF. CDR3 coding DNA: TGTGCCAGCAGCTCAGGTGGGAGAGAGCAGTACTTC.